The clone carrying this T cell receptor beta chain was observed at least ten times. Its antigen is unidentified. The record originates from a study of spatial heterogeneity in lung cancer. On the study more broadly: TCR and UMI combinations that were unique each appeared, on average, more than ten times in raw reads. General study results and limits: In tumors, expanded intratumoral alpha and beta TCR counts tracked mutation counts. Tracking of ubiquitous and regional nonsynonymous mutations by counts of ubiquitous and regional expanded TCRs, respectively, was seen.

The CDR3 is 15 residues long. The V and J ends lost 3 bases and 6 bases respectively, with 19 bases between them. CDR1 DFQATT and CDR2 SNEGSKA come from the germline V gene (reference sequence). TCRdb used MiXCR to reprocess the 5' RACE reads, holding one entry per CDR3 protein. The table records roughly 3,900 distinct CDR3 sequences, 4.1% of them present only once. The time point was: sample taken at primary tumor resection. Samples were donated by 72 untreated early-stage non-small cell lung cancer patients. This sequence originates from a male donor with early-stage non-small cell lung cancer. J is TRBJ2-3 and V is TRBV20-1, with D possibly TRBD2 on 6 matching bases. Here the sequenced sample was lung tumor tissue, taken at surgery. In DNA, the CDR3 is TGCAGTGCTAGCCTGTATGGGGGGATCGGTGATACGCAGTATTTT. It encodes CSASLYGGIGDTQYF.